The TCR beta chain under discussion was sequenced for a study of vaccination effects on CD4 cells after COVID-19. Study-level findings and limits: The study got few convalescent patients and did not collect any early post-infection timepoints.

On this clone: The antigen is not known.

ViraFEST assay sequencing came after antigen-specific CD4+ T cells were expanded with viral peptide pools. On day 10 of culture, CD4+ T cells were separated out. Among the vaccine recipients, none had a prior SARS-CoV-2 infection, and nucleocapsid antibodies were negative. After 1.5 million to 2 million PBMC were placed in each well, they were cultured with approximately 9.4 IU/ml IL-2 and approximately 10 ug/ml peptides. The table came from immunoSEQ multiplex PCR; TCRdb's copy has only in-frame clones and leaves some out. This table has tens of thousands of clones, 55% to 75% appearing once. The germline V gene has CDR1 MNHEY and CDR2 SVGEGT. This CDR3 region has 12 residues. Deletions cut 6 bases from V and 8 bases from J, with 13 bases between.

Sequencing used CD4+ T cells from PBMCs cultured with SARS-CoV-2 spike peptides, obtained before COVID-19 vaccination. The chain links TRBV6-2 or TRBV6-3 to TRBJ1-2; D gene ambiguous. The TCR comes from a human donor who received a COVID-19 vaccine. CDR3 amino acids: CASSGRQSGYTF. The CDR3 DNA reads TGTGCCAGCAGCGGCAGGCAGTCCGGCTACACCTTC.